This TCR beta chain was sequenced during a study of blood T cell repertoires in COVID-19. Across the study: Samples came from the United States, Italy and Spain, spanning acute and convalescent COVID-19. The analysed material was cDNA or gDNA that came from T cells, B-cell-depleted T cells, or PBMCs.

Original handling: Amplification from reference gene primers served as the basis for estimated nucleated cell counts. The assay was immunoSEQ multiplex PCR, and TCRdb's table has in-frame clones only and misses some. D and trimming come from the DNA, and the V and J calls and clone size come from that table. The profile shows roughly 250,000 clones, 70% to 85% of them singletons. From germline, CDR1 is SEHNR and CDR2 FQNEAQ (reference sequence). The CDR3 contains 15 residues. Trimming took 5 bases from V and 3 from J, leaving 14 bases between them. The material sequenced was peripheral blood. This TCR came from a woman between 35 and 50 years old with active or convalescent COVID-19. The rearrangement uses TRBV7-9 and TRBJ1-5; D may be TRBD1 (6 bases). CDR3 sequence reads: CASSHRGGNNQPQHF. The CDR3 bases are TGTGCCAGCAGCCATAGAGGGGGTAACAATCAGCCCCAGCATTTT.